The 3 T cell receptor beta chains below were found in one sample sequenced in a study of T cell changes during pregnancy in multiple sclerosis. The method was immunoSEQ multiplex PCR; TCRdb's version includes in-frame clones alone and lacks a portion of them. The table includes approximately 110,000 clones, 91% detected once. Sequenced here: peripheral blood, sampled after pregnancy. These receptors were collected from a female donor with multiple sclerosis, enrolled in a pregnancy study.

CDR3 sequence (DNA): TGTGCCATCAGTGAGCAGATGAACACTGAAGCTTTCTTT. Its translation: CAISEQMNTEAFF. The rearrangement joins TRBV10-3 to TRBJ1-1; D is uncertain. Germline V CDR1 and CDR2: ENHRY, SYGVKD. The CDR3 runs 13 residues. The ends were cut back, 2 bases at V and 0 bases at J, with 4 bases in the middle.

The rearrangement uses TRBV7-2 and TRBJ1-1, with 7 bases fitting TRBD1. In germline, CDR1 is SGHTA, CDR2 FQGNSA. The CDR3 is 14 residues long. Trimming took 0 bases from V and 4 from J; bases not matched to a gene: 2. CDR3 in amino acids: CASSLADRPTEAFF. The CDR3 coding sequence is TGTGCCAGCAGCTTAGCGGACAGGCCCACTGAAGCTTTCTTT.

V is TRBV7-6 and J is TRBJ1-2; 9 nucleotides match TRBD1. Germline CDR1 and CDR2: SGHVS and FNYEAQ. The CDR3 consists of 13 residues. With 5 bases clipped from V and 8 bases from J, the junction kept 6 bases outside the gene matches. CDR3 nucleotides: TGTGCCAGCAGCCCTGGACAGGGGAAAGGCTACACCTTC. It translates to CASSPGQGKGYTF.